This T cell receptor beta chain was obtained from a study of T cell repertoires in cytomegalovirus infection. In the study overall: Public TCR beta signatures marked donors with CMV infection and the matching HLA.

General study points: Dominating the ex vivo response were TCR beta clonotypes that were CMV-specific and HLA-C-restricted.

For this clonotype: Its target is not known.

TCRdb recomputed calls from the reads with MiXCR, one row per CDR3 protein. This sample carries 150,000 to 160,000 distinct CDR3 sequences, 23% of them seen once, and the ten largest clones take roughly 9.8%. Sequencing was done on a sample of PBMCs. The TCR originated in a human donor in good health (CMV status not recorded). Some clones in this sample may be carry-over from other donors' samples.

CDR3 residues: CASTVFRDRFVNEQFF. Here the CDR3 DNA reads TGTGCCAGCACCGTATTCCGGGACAGGTTTGTAAATGAGCAGTTCTTC. The chain employs TRBV7-9 and TRBJ2-1; TRBD1 agrees at 8 bases. The CDR3 loop spans 16 amino acids. V was clipped by 7 bases and J by 7 bases; unmatched bases: 15. The germline CDR1 and CDR2 sequences are SEHNR and FQNEAQ (reference sequence).